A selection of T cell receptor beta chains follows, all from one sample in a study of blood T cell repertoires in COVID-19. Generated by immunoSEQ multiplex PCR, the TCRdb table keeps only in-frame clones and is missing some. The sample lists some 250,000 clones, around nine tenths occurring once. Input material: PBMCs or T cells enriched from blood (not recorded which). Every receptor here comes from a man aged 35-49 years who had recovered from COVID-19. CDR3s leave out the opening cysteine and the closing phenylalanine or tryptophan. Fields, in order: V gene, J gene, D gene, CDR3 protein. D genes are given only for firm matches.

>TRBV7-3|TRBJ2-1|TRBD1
ASSLGQGARNEQF
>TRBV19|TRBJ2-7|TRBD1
ASRRGQGMGEQY
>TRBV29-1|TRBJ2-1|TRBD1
SGEGQGANEQF
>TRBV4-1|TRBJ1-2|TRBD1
ASSPIGTGSQYGYT
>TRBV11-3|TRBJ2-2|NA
AISSGYLNTGELF
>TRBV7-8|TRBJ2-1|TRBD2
ASSQGGALDEQF
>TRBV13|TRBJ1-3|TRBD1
ASSLRQGLGNTIY
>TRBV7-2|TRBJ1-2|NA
ASSTSPNYGYT
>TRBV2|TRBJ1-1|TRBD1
ATPTGERGPRTEAF
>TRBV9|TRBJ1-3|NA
ASSPTSSGNTIY
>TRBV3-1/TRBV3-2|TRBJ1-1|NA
ASSPDKNTEAF
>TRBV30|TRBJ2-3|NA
AWSVSPITDTQY
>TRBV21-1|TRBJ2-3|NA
ASSKARRWRERFTDTQY
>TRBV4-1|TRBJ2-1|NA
ASSQEGTRGNNEQF
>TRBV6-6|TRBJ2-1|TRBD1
ASSRLPGQGVNEQF
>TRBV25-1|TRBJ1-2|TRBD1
ASSVRQGRGYT
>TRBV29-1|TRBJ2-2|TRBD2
SVWTSVNTGELF
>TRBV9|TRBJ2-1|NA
ASSAPQGPEQF
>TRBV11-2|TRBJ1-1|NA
ASSWTQGTPTLGEAF
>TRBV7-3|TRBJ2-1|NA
ASSFARGAATNEQF
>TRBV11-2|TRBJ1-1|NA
ASSAGPMNTEAF
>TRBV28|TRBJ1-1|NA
ASSSPQGGWTEAF
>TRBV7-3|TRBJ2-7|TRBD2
ASSSGRGSSEQY
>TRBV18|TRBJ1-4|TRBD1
ASRQGLMEKLF
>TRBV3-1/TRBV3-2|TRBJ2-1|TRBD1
ASSPGTGLYNEQF
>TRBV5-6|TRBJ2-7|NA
ASSLALSSYEQY
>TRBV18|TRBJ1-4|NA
ASSPRQALNEKLF
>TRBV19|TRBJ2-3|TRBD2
ASSTRGRTDTQY
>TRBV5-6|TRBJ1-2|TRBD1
ASRTGPGYGYT
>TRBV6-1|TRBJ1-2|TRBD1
ASSEQGVNGYT
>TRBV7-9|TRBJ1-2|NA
ASSLSDSLGYT
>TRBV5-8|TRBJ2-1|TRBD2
ASSWGLAGIHNEQF
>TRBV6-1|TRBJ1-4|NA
ASSEGQGGEKLF
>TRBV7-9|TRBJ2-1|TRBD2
ASRLLAGGLYEQF